The following is a T cell receptor (beta chain) sequence with its context. Its antigen is currently unknown. This sample stems from a study of T cell responses to AZD1222 COVID-19 vaccine. Study information: Researchers grouped second doses given at about 4 or about 12 weeks into one pool. Notes on the study in general: Females outnumbered males among donors, who were mostly white British; clonal diversity was possibly underestimated. Baseline antibody screening turned up just a handful of seropositive AZD1222 recipients.

The assay was immunoSEQ multiplex PCR, and TCRdb's table has in-frame clones only and misses some. Of about 130,000 clones listed, about 90% are singletons. V lost 0 bases and J lost 3, with 3 bases in between. This CDR3 spans 12 amino acids. Germline V gene data show CDR1 as LNHNV and CDR2 as YYDKDF (reference sequence). The material was peripheral blood, obtained on day 0 of AZD1222 vaccination. This receptor was taken from an adult in good health. This chain connects TRBV15 to TRBJ2-7; no clear D. The CDR3 DNA reads as TGTGCCACCAGCAGAGATCACTACGAGCAGTACTTC. This encodes CATSRDHYEQYF.